What follows is one TCR beta chain and its context. No antigen is known for it. The data are from a study of OX40 agonist ivuxolimab in advanced cancers. Study-level information: Subjects had a mean age of roughly 60 years, with a range of roughly 23 to 80; roughly 80% were male.

The CDR3 is 17 amino acids. Germline V gene lookup returns CDR1 MDHEN and CDR2 SYDVKM. Trimming cost V 1 base and J 0 bases; bases outside gene matches: 4. Only in-frame clones appear in the TCRdb table, and some are missing; sequencing was by immunoSEQ multiplex PCR. The data hold around 23,000 clones, with roughly 80% observed a single time. Regarding the study as a whole: Expansion of clones was among the lowest in partial responders at 0.1-3.0 mg/kg. Antigen specificity remained undetermined for the expanded peripheral T cells. On average, CD8+ T cells had more expanded clones than CD4+.

Source: CD4+ or CD8+ T cells sorted from blood, taken in a trial of the OX40 agonist ivuxolimab. The chain couples TRBV28 to TRBJ1-3, with 9 bases lining up with TRBD1. This receptor was identified in an adult with an advanced solid tumor such as melanoma, head and neck, liver or kidney cancer. DNA for the CDR3: TGTGCCAGCAGTTTATACGGGACAGGGTTCTCTGGAAACACCATATATTTT. Translating it yields CASSLYGTGFSGNTIYF.